This T cell receptor beta chain appears in the sequencing data of a study of T cell changes during pregnancy in multiple sclerosis. The repertoire was sequenced with immunoSEQ multiplex PCR; TCRdb's copy has only in-frame clones and lacks some. The data contain around 110,000 clones, roughly nine tenths of them singletons. CDR1 is LNHDA and CDR2 is SQIVND in the germline V gene (reference sequence). This CDR3 is 19 amino acids long. The V end was cut by 6 bases, the J end by 0 bases, with 21 bases between. The TCR originated in a female donor with multiple sclerosis, enrolled in a pregnancy study. This sequence joins TRBV19 and TRBJ2-6, with D possibly matching TRBD1 (5 bases). This specimen was peripheral blood, taken before pregnancy. CDR3 nucleotides: TGTGCCAGTAGGAAAACCCCGGCAGGGTCGACCTCTGGGGCCAACGTCCTGACTTTC. Encoded protein: CASRKTPAGSTSGANVLTF.